What follows is one T cell receptor beta chain and its context. As yet, its antigen is unknown. Only one heparinised blood draw was taken per donor, and its volume averaged around 100 mL. CD45RO/CCR7/CD25/CD127/CD95/CD27 sorting isolated CD4+ naive, central memory, regulatory and stem cell-like memory cells. These data originate in a study of beta chain features in type 1 diabetes. General study findings and limits: Researchers caution that PCR might favor shorter templates, equally among patients and controls. Moderate but significant shortening of TCRB CDR3s was recorded in all four CD4+ subsets from Type 1 diabetes patients.

CDR1 MNHEY and CDR2 SVGAGI come from the germline V gene. V was pared by 5 bases and J by 2 bases, with 11 bases between. This CDR3 spans 14 amino acids. The whole isolated RNA underwent reverse transcription, so sequencing captured expressed TCRB transcripts. Samples of naive, central memory and regulatory T cells yielded a mean of around 3.4 million reads. The data were produced by immunoSEQ multiplex PCR, yet TCRdb's version contains in-frame clones alone and is incomplete. Found here are around 710,000 clones, around an eighth of them singletons; the top ten hold roughly 0.12%. This chain uses TRBV6-5 with TRBJ2-3; tentative D call: TRBD1 (6 bases). The sequencing sample was made of naive CD4+ T cells from blood. This TCR was sampled from a man aged 25 to 45 with type 1 diabetes. This chain's CDR3 is CASSHRQDTDTQYF. Written as DNA, the CDR3 is TGTGCCAGCAGTCACAGACAGGACACAGATACGCAGTATTTT.